Listed here are 31 T cell receptor beta chains from one sample, sequenced in a study of cytomegalovirus exposure and HLA in healthy donors. PCR used 60 Vbeta primers and 13 Jbeta primers. Generated by immunoSEQ multiplex PCR, the TCRdb table keeps only in-frame clones and is missing some. The repertoire holds approximately 140,000 clones, with 55% to 80% as singletons. The sequencing input was PBMCs. The receptors were gathered from a woman aged 60-75 years in good health and CMV-seropositive.

CDR3 protein: CASSLTVQETQYF. CDR3 in DNA: TGTGCCAGCAGTTTAACAGTCCAAGAGACCCAGTACTTC. The chain carries TRBV28 and TRBJ2-5; D is unclear. CDR1 MDHEN and CDR2 SYDVKM come from the germline V gene. V was shortened by 2 bases and J by 1 base, with 5 bases between the two germline ends. The CDR3 runs 13 residues.

V and J are TRBV7-2 and TRBJ2-7; 8 positions agree with TRBD2. Germline values: CDR1 SGHTA, CDR2 FQGNSA. V shed 3 bases, J shed 1 base, and the junction held 2 bases outside the gene matches. There are 14 residues in the CDR3. CDR3 bases: TGTGCCAGCAGCTTGGCGGGAGGATCCTACGAGCAGTACTTC. This sequence encodes CASSLAGGSYEQYF.

The chain has TRBV18 and TRBJ1-2, with 7 bases that match TRBD1. The V gene end was trimmed by 5 bases and the J gene end by 6 bases; junction bases not matched to a gene: 9. CDR3 length: 14 amino acids. Germline V lookup: CDR1 KGHSH, CDR2 LQKENI. CDR3 DNA sequence: TGTGCCAGCTCAACACAGGGGAAGTATGATGGCTACACCTTC. It encodes CASSTQGKYDGYTF.

This sequence joins TRBV19 and TRBJ1-6; TRBD1 matches at 9 bases. CDR1 and CDR2 (germline): LNHDA, SQIVND (reference sequence). Germline trimming cut 6 bases from V and 8 bases from J; bases unmatched to any gene: 5. The CDR3 is 14 residues long. The CDR3 DNA sequence: TGTGCCAGTAGGCAGACAGGGGGTTATTCACCCCTCCACTTT. Encoded protein: CASRQTGGYSPLHF.

For this clone: Distinct nucleotide sequences in the sample also encode this CDR3. This chain connects TRBV5-1 to TRBJ2-7; 10 nucleotides align to TRBD1. The CDR3 contains 14 residues. V lost 4 bases to trimming and J lost 1 base; unmatched junction nucleotides: 2. CDR1 SGHRS and CDR2 YFSETQ come from the germline V gene. This CDR3 is CASSPGQGSYEQYF. CDR3 DNA sequence: TGCGCCAGCAGCCCGGGACAGGGGTCCTACGAGCAGTACTTC.

This sequence joins TRBV5-6 and TRBJ2-3, with a possible D match to TRBD2 (6 bases). CDR3 length: 13 amino acids. V dropped 4 bases and J dropped 3 bases, with 9 bases sitting between them. From germline, CDR1 is SGHDT and CDR2 YYEEEE. The CDR3 protein is CASSREQTDTQYF. The DNA for the CDR3 is TGTGCCAGCAGCCGGGAGCAAACAGATACGCAGTATTTT. The full variable domain, with the rest looked up from reference TRBV5-6 and TRBJ2-3, is DAGVTQSPTHLIKTRGQQVTLRCSPKSGHDTVSWYQQALGQGPQFIFQYYEEEERQRGNFPDRFSGHQFPNYSSELNVNALLLGDSALYLCASSREQTDTQYFGPGTRLTVL.

This clone has a handful of counts. The V call is TRBV6-1, the J call TRBJ2-7, with 8 bases identical to TRBD2. Trimming took 6 bases from V and 2 from J; bases not matched to a gene: 9. Germline values: CDR1 MNHNS, CDR2 SASEGT. The CDR3 is made up of 15 amino acids. The CDR3, as DNA: TGTGCCAGCAGGGTCGCCGGGACTAGGGCCTACGAGCAGTACTTC. As protein: CASRVAGTRAYEQYF.

As concerns this clone: The same CDR3 can be traced to other DNA sequences in this sample. V and J are TRBV30 and TRBJ1-1; tentatively, D is TRBD1 (5 bases). The CDR3 loop spans 13 amino acids. Germline CDR1 and CDR2: GTSNPN and SVGIG (reference sequence). Trimming cost V 5 bases and J 1 base, with 11 bases left between them. CDR3 sequence reads: CAWGRGGNTEAFF. The CDR3 DNA is TGTGCCTGGGGCCGGGGGGGGAACACTGAAGCTTTCTTT.

This clone showed up just a few times. The rearrangement uses TRBV21-1 and TRBJ1-2; the D segment call TRBD1 is taken from the table without a DNA check. TRBV21-1 is a recognized pseudogene. The CDR3 is 14 amino acids. The CDR3 region is CASRMDRLDYGYTF. CDR3 DNA sequence: TGTGCCAGCAGAATGGACAGGTTGGACTATGGCTACACCTTC.

This rearrangement joins TRBV5-6 to TRBJ1-6; 9 bases are shared with TRBD1. The V gene end was trimmed by 0 bases and the J gene end by 9 bases; junction bases not matched to a gene: 4. The CDR3 has 15 amino acids. The V gene's germline CDR1 is SGHDT and CDR2 YYEEEE. DNA of the CDR3: TGTGCCAGCAGCTTGGATTCGACAGGGGGTTCACCCCTCCACTTT. As protein: CASSLDSTGGSPLHF.

This sequence joins TRBV10-3 and TRBJ1-5, with D unresolved. This CDR3 has 13 amino acids. V was shortened by 0 bases and J by 7 bases, with 7 bases between the two germline ends. CDR1 and CDR2 from the germline V gene are ENHRY and SYGVKD. CDR3 coding DNA: TGTGCCATCAGTGAGTCAGAGGAACAGCCCCAGCATTTT. Amino acid sequence: CAISESEEQPQHF.

The chain carries TRBV5-1 and TRBJ2-3; 14 bases fit TRBD2. Germline V gives CDR1 SGHRS, CDR2 YFSETQ. CDR3 length: 18 amino acids. V dropped 0 bases and J dropped 5; count of bases not matched to a gene: 8. CDR3: CASSLVATSGRAIDTQYF. CDR3 sequence (DNA): TGCGCCAGCAGCTTGGTTGCGACTAGCGGGAGGGCCATAGATACGCAGTATTTT.

This clone was recorded a few times. The V and J genes are TRBV4-1 and TRBJ1-1; maybe TRBD1 (6 bases). The V gene's germline CDR1 is MGHRA and CDR2 YSYEKL. Trimming removed 1 base at V and 5 bases at J, with 14 bases between. This CDR3 comprises 15 residues. The CDR3 region is CASSQVRGAGTEAFF. The CDR3 DNA follows: TGCGCCAGCAGCCAAGTTCGGGGGGCAGGAACTGAAGCTTTCTTT.

The V call is TRBV9, the J call TRBJ2-5; TRBD1 matches at 8 bases. Trimming at V came to 4 bases and at J to 5 bases, leaving 7 bases not matched to a gene. There are 14 residues in the CDR3. From germline, CDR1 is SGDLS and CDR2 YYNGEE. CDR3 protein: CASSQTGDLETQYF. DNA for the CDR3: TGTGCCAGCAGCCAGACAGGGGACCTGGAGACCCAGTACTTC.

J is TRBJ2-1 and V is TRBV5-1; TRBD2 matches at 9 bases. J gave up 2 bases and V 3 bases, and 9 bases lay outside the gene matches. Germline V gene data show CDR1 as SGHRS and CDR2 as YFSETQ. The CDR3 consists of 17 residues. The CDR3 sequence is CASSSGSGRGTYNEQFF. The CDR3 DNA reads TGCGCCAGCAGCTCCGGTAGCGGGAGAGGGACCTACAATGAGCAGTTCTTC.

This chain connects TRBV7-9 to TRBJ2-1, with TRBD2 matching 13 bases. The germline CDR1 and CDR2 sequences are SEHNR and FQNEAQ (reference sequence). This CDR3 region has 16 residues. V gave up 1 base and J gave up 5 bases; unmatched junction bases: 2. The CDR3 coding sequence is TGTGCCAGCAGCTTAGTGGGGACTAGCGGGAACAATGAGCAGTTCTTC. Amino acid sequence: CASSLVGTSGNNEQFF.

This clone was seen a handful of times. J is TRBJ1-2 and V is TRBV5-1; no firm D call. V was cut by 0 bases and J by 8 bases, with 14 bases left in between. The V gene's germline CDR1 is SGHRS and CDR2 YFSETQ. The CDR3 consists of 14 residues. In DNA form, the CDR3 reads TGCGCCAGCAGCTTGGGGGTGGGAGGTCAAGGCTACACCTTC. Amino acid sequence: CASSLGVGGQGYTF.

The chain is built from TRBV5-4 and TRBJ1-5; D gene uncertain. Trimming removed 0 bases at V and 0 bases at J, with 7 bases between. Germline assignment: CDR1 SGHNT and CDR2 YYREEE (reference sequence). The CDR3 contains 15 residues. CDR3 loop: CASSLGGNSNQPQHF. In DNA form, the CDR3 reads TGTGCCAGCAGCTTGGGAGGGAATAGCAATCAGCCCCAGCATTTT.

Here the CDR3 reads CASSPRSGDYEQYF. The CDR3 DNA sequence: TGTGCCAGCTCACCACGCAGCGGGGACTACGAGCAGTACTTC. The chain recombines TRBV18 with TRBJ2-7; 7 bases map to TRBD2. From germline, CDR1 is KGHSH and CDR2 LQKENI. The CDR3 has 14 residues. Trimming took 1 base from V and 3 from J; bases not matched to a gene: 3.

V gene TRBV7-9 combines with J gene TRBJ2-7; 8 bases agree with TRBD2. V was clipped by 5 bases and J by 7 bases; unmatched bases: 13. The CDR3 extends over 15 amino acids. Germline values: CDR1 SEHNR, CDR2 FQNEAQ (reference sequence). For the CDR3, the DNA is TGTGCCAGCAGCCACCCGGGACTAGAAACTCGGGAGCAGTACTTC. This codes for CASSHPGLETREQYF.

The V call is TRBV29-1, the J call TRBJ1-3; 9 nucleotides line up with TRBD1. The CDR3 consists of 15 residues. V lost 3 bases, J lost 3 bases, and 6 bases stayed unmatched. Germline values: CDR1 SQVTM, CDR2 ANQGSEA. CDR3 sequence: CSVEEQGAYGNTIYF. The CDR3, as DNA: TGCAGCGTTGAGGAACAGGGGGCGTATGGAAACACCATATATTTT.

The chain is built from TRBV30 and TRBJ1-5; 7 bases fit TRBD1. This CDR3 has 14 residues. CDR1 is GTSNPN, CDR2 SVGIG, per germline (reference sequence). The junction had 5 bases not matched to a gene; V was cut back by 1 base and J by 5 bases. The CDR3 DNA sequence: TGTGCCTGGAGTGATACGGGACAGTATCAGCCCCAGCATTTT. Translation: CAWSDTGQYQPQHF.

V usage is TRBV30 and J usage is TRBJ1-4; D is unresolved. There are 13 residues in the CDR3. From germline, CDR1 is GTSNPN and CDR2 SVGIG (reference sequence). Between the trimmed V and J ends, which lost 4 bases and 6 bases, there was a span of 12 bases. The CDR3 sequence is CAWINQLDEKLFF. CDR3 sequence (DNA): TGTGCCTGGATAAATCAACTGGATGAAAAACTGTTTTTT.

V is TRBV4-1 and J is TRBJ2-7; TRBD1 matches at 7 bases. V shed 0 bases and J 3 bases; nucleotides not matched to a gene: 5. CDR1 and CDR2 (germline): MGHRA, YSYEKL. This CDR3 has 15 amino acids. The CDR3 sequence is CASSQDRQGVYEQYF. The CDR3 nucleotides read TGCGCCAGCAGCCAAGACAGACAGGGAGTCTACGAGCAGTACTTC.

The chain has TRBV19 and TRBJ2-6; 7 nucleotides align to TRBD1. J gave up 0 bases and V 4 bases, and 6 bases lay outside the gene matches. Germline CDR1 reads LNHDA; CDR2 reads SQIVND (reference sequence). There are 17 residues in the CDR3. CDR3 in DNA: TGTGCCAGTAGTAGGGCAGGGGGAAACTCTGGGGCCAACGTCCTGACTTTC. This sequence encodes CASSRAGGNSGANVLTF.

This chain uses TRBV28 with TRBJ1-5; perhaps TRBD1 as D (6 bases). This CDR3 is 15 amino acids long. CDR1 and CDR2 from the germline V gene are MDHEN and SYDVKM. Trimming removed 6 bases at V and 1 base at J, with 13 bases between. For the CDR3, the DNA is TGTGCCAGCAGGGGGAGGGACACGAGCAATCAGCCCCAGCATTTT. Translation gives CASRGRDTSNQPQHF.

In nucleotides, the CDR3 is TGTGCCAGCAGCCGACTAGCGGGCCTCGGGTACGAGCAGTACTTC. Its translation: CASSRLAGLGYEQYF. This chain joins TRBV7-2 and TRBJ2-7; 10 bases fit TRBD2. This CDR3 spans 15 amino acids. The J segment lost 4 bases and the V segment lost 5 bases, leaving 8 bases of the junction unmatched. The germline gives CDR1 SGHTA, CDR2 FQGNSA.

Only a few counts were recorded for this clone. V and J are TRBV14 and TRBJ2-3; possible D gene TRBD2, 5 bases. Trimming took 0 bases from V and 4 from J, leaving 17 bases between them. The CDR3 length is 17 residues. CDR1 SGHDN and CDR2 FVKESK come from the germline V gene. The CDR3 spells CASSQEVSGRWADTQYF. The CDR3 region has the DNA TGTGCCAGCAGCCAAGAAGTATCGGGGAGATGGGCAGATACGCAGTATTTT.

The gene calls are TRBV19 and TRBJ1-1; D gene unclear. CDR1 and CDR2 (germline): LNHDA, SQIVND (reference sequence). V dropped 1 base and J dropped 0 bases, with 6 bases sitting between them. CDR3 length: 14 residues. This CDR3 reads CASSIVGMNTEAFF. The CDR3 region has the DNA TGTGCCAGTAGTATAGTCGGGATGAACACTGAAGCTTTCTTT.

The rearrangement joins TRBV6-5 to TRBJ1-1, with D possibly being TRBD1 (5 bases). The CDR3 length is 14 residues. CDR1 is MNHEY and CDR2 is SVGAGI in the germline V gene. V gave up 5 bases and J gave up 4 bases, with 14 bases separating them. CDR3 sequence (DNA): TGTGCCAGCAGTCGTAATAGGGGAAGCACTGAAGCTTTCTTT. This codes for CASSRNRGSTEAFF.

The rearrangement joins TRBV28 to TRBJ2-6; no clear D gene. V was pared by 8 bases and J by 0 bases, with 8 bases between. Germline lookup yields CDR1 MDHEN and CDR2 SYDVKM. This CDR3 is built from 14 residues. CDR3 in DNA: TGTGCCAGCGGCATCGTCTCTGGGGCCAACGTCCTGACTTTC. This gives the protein CASGIVSGANVLTF.